These 8 T cell receptor beta chains were sequenced from one sample in a study of blood T cell repertoires in COVID-19. TCRdb's copy holds only in-frame clones and misses some; the assay was immunoSEQ multiplex PCR. This repertoire shows roughly 330,000 clones, 70% to 90% found once; its top ten account for approximately 5.4%. Input material: PBMCs or T cells enriched from blood (not recorded which). The receptors derive from a young woman who had recovered from COVID-19.

This clone was counted once. The V gene is TRBV6-2 or TRBV6-3, the J gene TRBJ1-2, with 12 bases fitting TRBD1. Germline CDR1 is MNHEY and CDR2 is SVGEGT. This CDR3 has 16 residues. J was trimmed by 8 bases and V by 2 bases; bases with no gene match: 9. CDR3 residues: CASSYAPGQGARGYTF. The CDR3 DNA is TGTGCCAGCAGTTACGCCCCGGGACAGGGGGCACGGGGCTACACCTTC.

V gene TRBV21-1 combines with J gene TRBJ1-2; TRBD1, the table's D call, was not compared with the DNA. TRBV21-1 has pseudogene status. CDR3 length: 17 residues. The CDR3 region is CASSKRWDSTLPHGYTF. DNA for the CDR3: TGTGCCAGCAGCAAAAGGTGGGACAGTACCTTACCCCATGGCTACACCTTC.

V and J are TRBV7-2 and TRBJ2-7; a possible D gene is TRBD1 (5 bases). The length of the CDR3 is 13 residues. Germline V lookup: CDR1 SGHTA, CDR2 FQGNSA. Trimming removed 7 bases from V and 0 bases from J, with 10 bases in between. The chain's CDR3 is CASKGAGSYEQYF. The CDR3 bases are TGTGCCAGCAAAGGGGCAGGCTCCTACGAGCAGTACTTC.

The DNA of the CDR3 is TGTGCCAGCAGCATCCTCCCGGATACGCAGTATTTT. Translating it yields CASSILPDTQYF. The chain carries TRBV9 and TRBJ2-3; D is uncertain. The CDR3 runs to 12 residues. The germline V and J ends were trimmed by 4 bases and 6 bases, with 9 bases remaining between them. Germline assignment: CDR1 SGDLS and CDR2 YYNGEE.

This clone showed up just a few times. J is TRBJ1-5 and V is TRBV7-9; 7 bases are shared with TRBD1. J lost 5 bases, V lost 5 bases, and 3 bases had no gene match. CDR3 length equals 13 residues. Germline V gene lookup returns CDR1 SEHNR and CDR2 FQNEAQ (reference sequence). CDR3 nucleotides: TGTGCCAGCAGCCAGGGGGGATATCAGCCCCAGCATTTT. This codes for CASSQGGYQPQHF.

This chain links TRBV12-3 or TRBV12-4 with TRBJ1-2; D is uncertain. The germline V and J ends were trimmed by 4 bases and 3 bases, with 9 bases remaining between them. The CDR3 runs 13 residues. CDR3 amino acids: CASSSDLDYGYTF. In DNA, the CDR3 is TGTGCCAGCAGTTCGGACTTGGACTATGGCTACACCTTC.

The chain couples TRBV18 to TRBJ1-2, with D tentatively TRBD1 (5 bases). The germline CDR1 and CDR2 sequences are KGHSH and LQKENI. The CDR3 sequence is 13 residues long. V was clipped by 3 bases and J by 4 bases, with 9 bases between them. The CDR3 loop is CASSPGRAYGYTF. The CDR3 DNA reads as TGTGCCAGCTCACCGGGCAGGGCCTATGGCTACACCTTC.

This chain uses TRBV9 with TRBJ2-1; D is unresolved. Trimming removed 0 bases from V and 8 bases from J, with 18 bases in between. The V gene's germline CDR1 is SGDLS and CDR2 YYNGEE. CDR3 length: 16 residues. CDR3 in DNA: TGTGCCAGCAGCGTAGCTACGTCAGCGCAGATGGATGAGCAGTTCTTC. It is translated as CASSVATSAQMDEQFF.